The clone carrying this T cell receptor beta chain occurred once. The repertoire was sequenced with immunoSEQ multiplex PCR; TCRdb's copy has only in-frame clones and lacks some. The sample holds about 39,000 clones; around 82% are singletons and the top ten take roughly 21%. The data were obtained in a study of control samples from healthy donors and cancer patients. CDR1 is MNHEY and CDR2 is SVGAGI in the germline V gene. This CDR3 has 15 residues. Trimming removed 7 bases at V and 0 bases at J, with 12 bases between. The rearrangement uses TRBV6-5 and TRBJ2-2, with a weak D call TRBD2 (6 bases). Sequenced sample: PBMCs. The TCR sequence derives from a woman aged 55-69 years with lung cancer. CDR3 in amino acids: CASNRLGSNTGELFF. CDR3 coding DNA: TGTGCCAGCAATAGACTAGGATCGAACACCGGGGAGCTGTTTTTT.